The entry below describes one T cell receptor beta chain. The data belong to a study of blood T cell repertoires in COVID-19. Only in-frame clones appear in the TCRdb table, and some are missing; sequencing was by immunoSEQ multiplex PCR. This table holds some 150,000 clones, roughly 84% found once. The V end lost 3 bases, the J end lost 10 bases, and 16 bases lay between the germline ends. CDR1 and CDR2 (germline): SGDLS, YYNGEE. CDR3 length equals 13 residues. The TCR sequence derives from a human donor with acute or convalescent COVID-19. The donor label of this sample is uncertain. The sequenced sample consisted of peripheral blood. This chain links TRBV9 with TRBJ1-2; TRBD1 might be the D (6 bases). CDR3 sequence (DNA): TGTGCCAGCAGCGCCGAACTGGACAGATACTACACCTTC. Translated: CASSAELDRYYTF.